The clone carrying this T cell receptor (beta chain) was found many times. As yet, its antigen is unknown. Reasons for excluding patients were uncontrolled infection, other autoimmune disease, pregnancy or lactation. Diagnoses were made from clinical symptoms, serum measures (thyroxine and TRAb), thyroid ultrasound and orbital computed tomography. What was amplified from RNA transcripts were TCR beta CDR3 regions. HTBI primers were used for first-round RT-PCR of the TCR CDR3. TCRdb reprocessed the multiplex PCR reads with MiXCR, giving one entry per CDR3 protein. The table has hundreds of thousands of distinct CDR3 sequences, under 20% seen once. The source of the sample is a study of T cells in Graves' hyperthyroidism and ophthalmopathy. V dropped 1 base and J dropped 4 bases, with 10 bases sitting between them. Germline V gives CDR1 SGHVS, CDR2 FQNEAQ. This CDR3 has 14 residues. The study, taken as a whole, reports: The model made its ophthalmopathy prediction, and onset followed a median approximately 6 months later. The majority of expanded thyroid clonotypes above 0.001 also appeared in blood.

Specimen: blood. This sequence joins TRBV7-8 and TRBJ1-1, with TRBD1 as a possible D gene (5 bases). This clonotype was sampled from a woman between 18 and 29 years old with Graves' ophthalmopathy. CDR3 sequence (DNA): TGTGCCAGCAGCTTAGTAGGGGAGGGCACTGAAGCTTTCTTT. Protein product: CASSLVGEGTEAFF. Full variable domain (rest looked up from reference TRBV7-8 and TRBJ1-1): GAGVSQSPRYKVAKRGQDVALRCDPISGHVSLFWYQQALGQGPEFLTYFQNEAQLDKSGLPSDRFFAERPEGSVSTLKIQRTQQEDSAVYLCASSLVGEGTEAFFGQGTRLTVV.